A selection of T cell receptor beta chains follows, all from one sample in a study of beta chain features in type 1 diabetes. Generated by immunoSEQ multiplex PCR, the TCRdb table keeps only in-frame clones and is missing some. The data hold approximately 150,000 clones, with roughly 60% observed a single time. The sample consisted of naive CD4+ T cells from blood. These TCRs come from a man aged 25 to 40 with type 1 diabetes. Each CDR3 is given with its conserved first and last residue. Each record gives: J gene, clone size, D gene, V gene, CDR3 DNA, CDR3 protein. D genes are given only for firm matches. Only part of the rows carry a size: once, few, many, or a class if the clone is expanded.

TRBJ2-3 few NA TRBV29-1 TGCAGCGTTGGGGAGGGGGCATCAGATACGCAGTATTTT CSVGEGASDTQYF
TRBJ2-5 NA NA TRBV9 TGTGCCAGCAGCGACACCGGGACGCAACAAGAGACCCAGTACTTC CASSDTGTQQETQYF
TRBJ2-1 NA NA TRBV29-1 TGCAGCGCCCAGCGGGCAACCTACAATGAGCAGTTCTTC CSAQRATYNEQFF
TRBJ2-7 NA TRBD1 TRBV28 TGTGCCAGCAGACTGACAGGGACGTACGAGCAGTACTTC CASRLTGTYEQYF
TRBJ2-1 NA TRBD2 TRBV7-9 TGTGCCAGCGGCGACATGCGGGGGACCAATGAGCAGTTCTTC CASGDMRGTNEQFF
TRBJ1-2 NA NA TRBV20-1 TGCAGTGCTAGATACGGAGGCTACACCTTC CSARYGGYTF
TRBJ1-4 NA TRBD1 TRBV29-1 TGCAGCGCCGGAGAGGGGGCTGATGAAAAACTGTTTTTT CSAGEGADEKLFF
TRBJ1-1 NA NA TRBV9 TGTGCCAGCAGCGTAGCGGGGGACACTGAAGCTTTCTTT CASSVAGDTEAFF
TRBJ1-2 NA NA TRBV29-1 TGCAGCGTTGAACCCAGGGAGGAGGATGGCTACACCTTC CSVEPREEDGYTF
TRBJ2-7 once TRBD1 TRBV4-3 TGCGCCAGCAGCCAAGATCCGGGACAGCCCTACGAGCAGTACTTC CASSQDPGQPYEQYF
TRBJ2-5 NA NA TRBV7-8 TGTGCCAGCAGCGCAACCAGGACAGCGGTGGAGACCCAGTACTTC CASSATRTAVETQYF
TRBJ2-7 few TRBD1 TRBV27 TGTGCCAGCAGTCTCCAGGGTAGGGACAGCGAGCAGTACTTC CASSLQGRDSEQYF
TRBJ2-1 NA NA TRBV5-1 TGCGCCAGCAGCTCGGCTAGATACTACAATGAGCAGTTCTTC CASSSARYYNEQFF
TRBJ2-7 NA NA TRBV4-3 TGCGCCAGCAGCCAAGATAGGGACTTCCCCTACGAGCAGTACTTC CASSQDRDFPYEQYF
TRBJ2-1 few TRBD2 TRBV4-1 TGCGCCAGCAGCCAAGATACTGTTGGGCTAGCGGGATACAATGAGCAGTTCTTC CASSQDTVGLAGYNEQFF
TRBJ2-5 NA NA TRBV25-1 TGTGCCAGCAGTGAAGGGGGGCAAGAGGCCCAGTACTTC CASSEGGQEAQYF
TRBJ2-5 NA NA TRBV10-3 TGTGCCATCAGTCCAGCCCGCAGGGAGACCCAGTACTTC CAISPARRETQYF
TRBJ2-3 NA NA TRBV20-1 TGCAGTGCTAGTTGGACAGATACGCAGTATTTT CSASWTDTQYF
TRBJ2-3 few NA TRBV2 TGTGCCAGCAGTGAGCCCAGGGGTGCAGATACGCAGTATTTT CASSEPRGADTQYF
TRBJ2-1 NA NA TRBV29-1 TGCAGCGTTGTTCGGGGGCACAATGAGCAGTTCTTC CSVVRGHNEQFF
TRBJ2-3 NA NA TRBV7-2 TGTGCCAGCAGCTTAGATAGGACTAGCACAGATACGCAGTATTTT CASSLDRTSTDTQYF
TRBJ1-1 few NA TRBV9 TGTGCCAGCAGCGAAAGCCCGGGGATCAACCCTGAAGCTTTCTTT CASSESPGINPEAFF
TRBJ2-3 once NA TRBV20-1 TGCAGTGCTAGTTATGATACGCAGTATTTT CSASYDTQYF
TRBJ2-5 few TRBD1 TRBV25-1 TGTGCCAGCAGTAGAGGGGGACAGACCCTCCAAGAGACCCAGTACTTC CASSRGGQTLQETQYF
TRBJ1-2 few NA TRBV10-3 TGTGCCATCAGTGAGAACGGGAACTATGGCTACACCTTC CAISENGNYGYTF
TRBJ2-2 NA NA TRBV7-9 TGTGCCAGCAGCTTATCTAACCCCGGGGAGCTGTTTTTT CASSLSNPGELFF
TRBJ2-7 NA NA TRBV7-2 TGTGCCAGCAGCGCTTTATACGAGCAGTACTTC CASSALYEQYF
TRBJ1-6 few NA TRBV11-2 TGTGCCAGCAGCTCATTCGGTCAGCGTAATTCACCCCTCCACTTT CASSSFGQRNSPLHF
TRBJ2-3 few TRBD1 TRBV28 TGTGCCAGCACACAGGGGGCTGAAGATACGCAGTATTTT CASTQGAEDTQYF
TRBJ1-1 NA NA TRBV29-1 TGCAGCGTTGAAGGGCAAGGTAGCACTGAAGCTTTCTTT CSVEGQGSTEAFF
TRBJ2-1 NA TRBD2 TRBV5-6 TGTGCCAGCAGCTCCGGGACTAGCGGCTTTAATGAGCAGTTCTTC CASSSGTSGFNEQFF
TRBJ2-5 NA NA TRBV6-5 TGTGCCAGCAGTTACACCCAGACTTTTCCAGAGACCCAGTACTTC CASSYTQTFPETQYF
TRBJ2-5 NA NA TRBV7-9 TGTGCCAGCAGTTCCCAAGCGCCTCTAATGGAGACCCAGTACTTC CASSSQAPLMETQYF
TRBJ2-5 NA NA TRBV20-1 TGCAGTGCTAGGTACTCCGCGACCCAGTACTTC CSARYSATQYF
TRBJ1-3 NA NA TRBV29-1 TGCAGCGTTGAGACAGTAACTGGAAACACCATATATTTT CSVETVTGNTIYF
TRBJ2-5 NA TRBD2 TRBV7-2 TGTGCCAGCAGCTTAGGGCTAGCGGGGGGGCCCAAAGAGACCCAGTACTTC CASSLGLAGGPKETQYF
TRBJ2-5 NA TRBD1 TRBV7-6 TGTGCCAGCAGCTCCCAAGCCCAGGGGGTTGAGACCCAGTACTTC CASSSQAQGVETQYF
TRBJ2-5 once NA TRBV2 TGTGCCAGCAGTTCGCGCATCTACCAAGAGACCCAGTACTTC CASSSRIYQETQYF
TRBJ2-7 NA NA TRBV29-1 TGCAGCGCCAAAGGCCCGGGCCGAACCCTCTACGAGCAGTACTTC CSAKGPGRTLYEQYF
TRBJ1-6 few NA TRBV23-1 TGCGCCAGCAGTCGGGGTTGGCCACCCCTCCACTTT CASSRGWPPLHF
TRBJ1-5 NA NA TRBV4-3 TGCGCCAGCAGCCAAGATCTTGGCCAGAAGTATCAGCCCCAGCATTTT CASSQDLGQKYQPQHF
TRBJ2-5 few NA TRBV2 TGTGCCAGCAGTGGGGAGACCCAGTACTTC CASSGETQYF
TRBJ1-6 NA NA TRBV25-1 TGTGCCAGCAGTGATTTGGGGGATTCACCCCTCCACTTT CASSDLGDSPLHF
TRBJ1-6 NA NA TRBV7-9 TGTGCCAGCAGCCCCGCTAGGGACTCACCCCTCCACTTT CASSPARDSPLHF
TRBJ2-7 few TRBD2 TRBV30 TGTGCCTGGAGGGCTAGCGGGGGCGCGCAGTACTTC CAWRASGGAQYF
TRBJ1-2 few NA TRBV30 TGTGCCTGGAAAGGGTTCGCGAGTGGCGGCTACACCTTC CAWKGFASGGYTF
TRBJ1-2 NA NA TRBV7-2 TGTGCCAGCAGCTTAGCACCAAGTCATGGCTACACCTTC CASSLAPSHGYTF
TRBJ2-1 NA NA TRBV29-1 TGCAGCGTTGAAGGGAGAAGTCAGAGGCTAGCGTACAATGAGCAGTTCTTC CSVEGRSQRLAYNEQFF
TRBJ2-2 NA NA TRBV15 TGTGCCACCAGCAGAGACTCGCGAAGGGAGCTGTTTTTT CATSRDSRRELFF